This TCR beta chain is drawn from a study of tumor-infiltrating lymphocytes in localized non-small cell lung cancer. Study-level background: Patients included smokers and never-smokers with various histologies, some sampled after neoadjuvant chemotherapy. Study-wide results and caveats: Available tissue quantity limited TCR sequencing to a patient subset. TCRbeta sequencing showed higher T cell infiltration in tumors than uninvolved lung. Different pieces of the same tissue went to different assays, confounding technical variation with intratumor heterogeneity.

Produced via immunoSEQ multiplex PCR; TCRdb's table is partial and in-frame only. The profile covers 10,000 or so clones, with approximately 72% appearing a single time and approximately 19% taken by the ten largest. The CDR3 has 16 residues. Germline V CDR1 and CDR2: ENHRY, SYGVKD. V lost 3 bases to trimming and J lost 1 base; unmatched junction nucleotides: 3. Details on this clone: Its antigen remains unknown.

This clonotype was sampled from a human donor with non-small cell lung cancer. Material: uninvolved lung tissue not adjacent to the tumor. The chain has TRBV10-3 and TRBJ2-2, with 9 bases that match TRBD1. The CDR3: CAISDAGQGNTGELFF. The CDR3, as DNA: TGTGCCATCAGTGACGCGGGACAGGGGAACACCGGGGAGCTGTTTTTT.